A single sample gave rise to the 17 T cell receptor beta chains below, sequenced in a study of blood T cell repertoires in COVID-19. Only in-frame clones appear in the TCRdb table, and some are missing; sequencing was by immunoSEQ multiplex PCR. The table includes nearly 85,000 clones, about 83% detected once. Input material: peripheral blood. The receptors originated from a woman between 55 and 75 years old with acute or convalescent COVID-19.

The chain recombines TRBV6-2 or TRBV6-3 with TRBJ1-1; TRBD1 agrees at 9 bases. This CDR3 region has 16 residues. The germline V gene has CDR1 MNHEY and CDR2 SVGEGT. V shed 1 base, J shed 3 bases, and the junction held 6 bases outside the gene matches. The DNA of the CDR3 is TGTGCCAGCAGTTACTTAACAGGGGGCCTGGACACTGAAGCTTTCTTT. Its protein is CASSYLTGGLDTEAFF.

This chain connects TRBV11-3 to TRBJ1-6; D is undetermined. CDR3 size: 14 residues. The germline V gene has CDR1 SGHNT and CDR2 YENEEA. The V end was cut by 2 bases, the J end by 7 bases, with 9 bases between. In DNA, the CDR3 is TGTGCCAGCAGCTTACGGGGTGGGAATTCACCCCTCCACTTT. It specifies CASSLRGGNSPLHF.

J is TRBJ1-5 and V is TRBV29-1; D is perhaps TRBD1 (5 bases). V dropped 4 bases and J dropped 3 bases, with 13 bases sitting between them. The CDR3 is 14 residues long. The germline gives CDR1 SQVTM, CDR2 ANQGSEA. The CDR3 DNA is TGCAGCGTTGGGTCCGGGGGAAACAATCAGCCCCAGCATTTT. It is translated as CSVGSGGNNQPQHF.

V usage is TRBV6-5 and J usage is TRBJ2-7, with D maybe TRBD2 (6 bases). CDR1 is MNHEY, CDR2 SVGAGI, per germline. This CDR3 is built from 14 residues. Trimming took 3 bases from V and 0 from J, leaving 9 bases between them. CDR3 sequence reads: CASSYTGVSYEQYF. The CDR3 bases are TGTGCCAGCAGTTATACGGGGGTCTCCTACGAGCAGTACTTC.

V and J are TRBV7-9 and TRBJ2-7; TRBD2 matches at 9 bases. Germline CDR1 is SEHNR and CDR2 is FQNEAQ (reference sequence). V shed 5 bases, J shed 3 bases, and the junction held 14 bases outside the gene matches. The CDR3 covers 17 residues. The CDR3 DNA reads as TGTGCCAGCAGCCTTATTAGCGGGAGAGGGGGGAGCTACGAGCAGTACTTC. Translation: CASSLISGRGGSYEQYF.

The J gene is TRBJ2-1, the V gene TRBV6-4; 9 bases fit TRBD2. V lost 4 bases to trimming and J lost 9 bases; unmatched junction nucleotides: 7. This CDR3 has 14 amino acids. Germline CDR1 and CDR2: MRHNA and SNTAGT. The CDR3 region has the DNA TGTGCCAGCAGTGTTGGGCTAGCGGGGAGTGAGCAGTTCTTC. It encodes CASSVGLAGSEQFF.

This clone was seen only a few times. This specimen includes other DNA sequences encoding the same CDR3. The V and J genes are TRBV5-1 and TRBJ2-7, with TRBD1 matching over 7 bases. Germline values: CDR1 SGHRS, CDR2 YFSETQ. This CDR3 contains 14 residues. V dropped 4 bases and J dropped 2; count of bases not matched to a gene: 6. CDR3: CASSPRTGTYEQYF. CDR3 sequence (DNA): TGCGCCAGCAGCCCACGGACAGGTACCTACGAGCAGTACTTC.

The chain employs TRBV7-2 and TRBJ2-1; 10 bases are a match to TRBD1. V lost 5 bases to trimming and J lost 7 bases; unmatched junction nucleotides: 11. CDR1 and CDR2 (germline): SGHTA, FQGNSA. The CDR3 length is 16 residues. The DNA of the CDR3 is TGTGCCAGCAGCAAAAACCGGGACAGGGGTCAGAATGAGCAGTTCTTC. Translating gives CASSKNRDRGQNEQFF.

Only one count was recorded for this clone. The rearrangement joins TRBV7-9 to TRBJ1-1; D gene ambiguous. This CDR3 is 14 amino acids long. The ends were cut back, 4 bases at V and 4 bases at J, with 13 bases in the middle. In germline, CDR1 is SEHNR, CDR2 FQNEAQ (reference sequence). The DNA of the CDR3 is TGTGCCAGCAGCTCCTACGGACTGAGCACTGAAGCTTTCTTT. Residues: CASSSYGLSTEAFF.

This chain uses TRBV6-4 with TRBJ2-1; TRBD2 aligns across 10 bases. Germline V gene lookup returns CDR1 MRHNA and CDR2 SNTAGT. CDR3 length: 15 amino acids. Trimming removed 0 bases from V and 10 bases from J; junction bases left unmatched: 6. CDR3 bases: TGTGCCAGCAGTGACTCGGGACTAGCGCTTACCGAGCAGTTCTTC. Protein sequence: CASSDSGLALTEQFF.

CDR3 sequence reads: CASSPVIDTQYF. CDR3 sequence (DNA): TGCGCCAGCAGCCCGGTAATAGATACGCAGTATTTT. The rearrangement links TRBV5-1 to TRBJ2-3; D unclear. The CDR3 covers 12 residues. The germline V and J ends were trimmed by 4 bases and 5 bases, with 8 bases remaining between them. Germline lookup yields CDR1 SGHRS and CDR2 YFSETQ.

In this sample, this clone turned up a few times. J is TRBJ1-6 and V is TRBV5-4, with D perhaps TRBD1 (6 bases). The CDR3 runs 15 residues. CDR1 SGHNT and CDR2 YYREEE come from the germline V gene (reference sequence). The V end lost 0 bases, the J end lost 7 bases, and 11 bases lay between the germline ends. The CDR3 nucleotides are TGTGCCAGCAGCTTGGCGCAGGGGATGAATTCACCCCTCCACTTT. This gives the protein CASSLAQGMNSPLHF.

The J gene is TRBJ2-2, the V gene TRBV6-6; tentatively, D is TRBD1 (5 bases). From germline, CDR1 is MNHNY and CDR2 SVGAGI (reference sequence). The germline V and J ends were trimmed by 2 bases and 5 bases, with 12 bases remaining between them. This CDR3 is 15 amino acids long. Here the CDR3 reads CASSYGAPRTGELFF. The CDR3 region has the DNA TGTGCCAGCAGTTACGGGGCCCCGAGGACCGGGGAGCTGTTTTTT.

The genes are TRBV7-6 and TRBJ2-7, with 8 bases fitting TRBD1. Germline V CDR1 and CDR2: SGHVS, FNYEAQ. The V gene end was trimmed by 0 bases and the J gene end by 3 bases; junction bases not matched to a gene: 4. This CDR3 comprises 15 residues. CDR3 loop: CASSLAGTGGYEQYF. CDR3 nucleotides: TGTGCCAGCAGCTTAGCGGGGACAGGCGGCTACGAGCAGTACTTC.

The rearrangement links TRBV27 to TRBJ2-7; 9 nucleotides match TRBD1. The CDR3 length is 15 residues. Germline V CDR1 and CDR2: MNHEY, SMNVEV (reference sequence). Germline trimming cut 6 bases from V and 4 bases from J; bases unmatched to any gene: 10. CDR3 sequence reads: CASRRTGTGNYEQYF. CDR3 bases: TGTGCCAGCAGAAGAACCGGGACAGGGAATTACGAGCAGTACTTC.

This CDR3 reads CASSQTSGYYEQYF. The CDR3, as DNA: TGCGCCAGCAGCCAAACTAGCGGGTACTACGAGCAGTACTTC. The chain is built from TRBV4-1 and TRBJ2-7; 9 bases are a match to TRBD2. Trimming removed 2 bases from V and 3 bases from J; junction bases left unmatched: 2. The CDR3 has 14 residues. Germline V lookup: CDR1 MGHRA, CDR2 YSYEKL.

The chain combines TRBV2 with TRBJ2-7; D is undetermined. The CDR3 spans 14 residues. Germline CDR1 reads SNHLY; CDR2 reads FYNNEI. V was cut by 2 bases and J by 5 bases, with 13 bases left in between. Here the CDR3 DNA reads TGTGCCAGCAGTGAAATTTCGGGTAGGCACGAGCAGTACTTC. It encodes CASSEISGRHEQYF.